Below, 30 T cell receptor beta chains from the same sample are listed, as sequenced in a study of cytomegalovirus exposure and HLA in healthy donors. The PCR had 60 Vbeta and 13 Jbeta primers. Some clones are missing from TCRdb's copy, which holds only in-frame ones; the method was immunoSEQ multiplex PCR. The table lists about 91,000 clones, approximately 78% of them singletons. Sequences were obtained from PBMCs. These receptor sequences come from a male donor in good health and CMV-seropositive.

This sequence joins TRBV19 and TRBJ1-5; maybe TRBD1 (5 bases). V lost 5 bases and J lost 7, with 15 bases in between. This CDR3 spans 14 amino acids. Looked up from germline, CDR1 is LNHDA and CDR2 is SQIVND (reference sequence). The CDR3 is CASSPMGGQQPQHF. CDR3 nucleotides: TGTGCCAGTAGTCCCATGGGGGGTCAACAGCCCCAGCATTTT.

In its sample, this clone was seen once. This sequence joins TRBV6-1 and TRBJ1-5; 7 nucleotides agree with TRBD1. The CDR3 is 19 residues long. In germline, CDR1 is MNHNS, CDR2 SASEGT. With 1 base clipped from V and 2 bases from J, the junction kept 14 bases outside the gene matches. CDR3 sequence (DNA): TGTGCCAGCAGTGAAGAAATGTCGGCAGGGGGAATCCGCAATCAGCCCCAGCATTTT. Protein sequence: CASSEEMSAGGIRNQPQHF.

The chain couples TRBV19 to TRBJ2-1; D is unresolved. Germline V CDR1 and CDR2: LNHDA, SQIVND (reference sequence). Trimming shortened V by 5 bases and J by 7 bases, and 9 bases separated the two germline ends. The CDR3 is 12 amino acids. CDR3 in amino acids: CASSYTTNEQFF. CDR3 in DNA: TGTGCCAGTAGTTACACTACGAATGAGCAGTTCTTC.

The chain uses TRBV6-6 and TRBJ1-1, with a weak D call TRBD1 (6 bases). Germline V gives CDR1 MNHNY, CDR2 SVGAGI (reference sequence). V lost 4 bases and J 5 bases, leaving 14 bases between the germline ends. The CDR3 spans 14 residues. CDR3 in amino acids: CASSFTGIETEAFF. DNA for the CDR3: TGTGCCAGCAGTTTCACAGGGATCGAAACTGAAGCTTTCTTT.

The chain links TRBV15 to TRBJ1-2; the match to TRBD1 covers 10 bases. The CDR3 loop spans 16 amino acids. In germline, CDR1 is LNHNV, CDR2 YYDKDF (reference sequence). V lost 0 bases and J lost 4; bases outside the gene matches: 5. In nucleotides, the CDR3 is TGTGCCACCAGCAGAGATGTCCGGACAGGGGGCTATGGCTACACCTTC. Its protein is CATSRDVRTGGYGYTF.

Only one count was recorded for this clone. The CDR3 loop reads CASSQVGTGREQYF. In DNA, the CDR3 is TGCGCCAGCAGCCAAGTCGGAACAGGGCGCGAGCAGTACTTC. The chain is built from TRBV4-1 and TRBJ2-7; possible D gene TRBD1, 6 bases. Germline V lookup: CDR1 MGHRA, CDR2 YSYEKL. CDR3 length: 14 residues. Trimming stripped 1 base from V and 6 bases from J, with 13 bases between.

This clone appeared a few times. In DNA form, the CDR3 reads TGTGCCAGCAGTTACGGCAGGGCTCAGTCACCCCTCCACTTT. Amino acids: CASSYGRAQSPLHF. V is TRBV6-5 and J is TRBJ1-6; the D gene is possibly TRBD1 (5 bases). This CDR3 is built from 14 residues. The V gene's germline CDR1 is MNHEY and CDR2 SVGAGI. V was shortened by 2 bases and J by 10 bases, with 12 bases between the two germline ends.

The chain uses TRBV28 and TRBJ1-4; 7 bases agree with TRBD1. In germline, CDR1 is MDHEN, CDR2 SYDVKM. The V gene end was trimmed by 5 bases and the J gene end by 3 bases; junction bases not matched to a gene: 24. CDR3 size: 21 residues. CDR3 nucleotide sequence: TGTGCCAGCAGTACTGTCCGTTGGGACACAGGGGACCGCGATCCTAATGAAAAACTGTTTTTT. Its translation is CASSTVRWDTGDRDPNEKLFF. The full variable domain, with the rest looked up from reference TRBV28 and TRBJ1-4, is DVKVTQSSRYLVKRTGEKVFLECVQDMDHENMFWYRQDPGLGLRLIYFSYDVKMKEKGDIPEGYSVSREKKERFSLILESASTNQTSMYLCASSTVRWDTGDRDPNEKLFFGSGTQLSVL.

The chain carries TRBV7-2 and TRBJ1-4; 9 nucleotides match TRBD1. CDR3 size: 14 residues. CDR1 and CDR2 from the germline V gene are SGHTA and FQGNSA. Trimming cost V 5 bases and J 8 bases; bases outside gene matches: 6. Here the CDR3 reads CASSEDRGSEKLFF. The CDR3 coding sequence is TGTGCCAGCAGCGAGGACAGGGGAAGCGAAAAACTGTTTTTT.

This clone was counted a few times. The chain has TRBV4-1 and TRBJ2-3, with D possibly matching TRBD2 (6 bases). V was shortened by 4 bases and J by 6 bases, with 20 bases between the two germline ends. CDR3 length: 16 residues. The germline V gene encodes CDR1 MGHRA and CDR2 YSYEKL. CDR3 loop: CASSLEGTGFFDTQYF. The CDR3 region has the DNA TGCGCCAGCAGCCTGGAGGGAACGGGGTTCTTTGATACGCAGTATTTT.

The chain recombines TRBV13 with TRBJ2-2; TRBD2 matches at 14 bases. This CDR3 spans 15 amino acids. Germline assignment: CDR1 PRHDT and CDR2 FYEKMQ (reference sequence). The ends lost 4 bases at V and 9 bases at J; junction bases unmatched: 4. CDR3 bases: TGTGCCAGCAGCTCGAGGACTAGCGGGAGGAGGGAGCTGTTTTTT. Translation gives CASSSRTSGRRELFF.

The rearrangement uses TRBV12-5 and TRBJ2-1; 8 positions agree with TRBD1. The CDR3 length is 17 residues. J gave up 8 bases and V 0 bases, and 12 bases lay outside the gene matches. Germline lookup yields CDR1 LGHNT and CDR2 FRNRAP. The CDR3 spells CASGLVPLGQGIHEQFF. The CDR3 region has the DNA TGTGCTAGTGGTTTGGTACCCCTTGGACAGGGCATCCATGAGCAGTTCTTC.

The genes are TRBV29-1 and TRBJ1-1; D is unclear. V gave up 6 bases and J gave up 2 bases, with 16 bases separating them. This CDR3 contains 14 residues. Germline-derived CDR1 and CDR2 are SQVTM and ANQGSEA. CDR3 DNA sequence: TGCAGCGTCGTAGCTCCACGGACTAACACTGAAGCTTTCTTT. Translated, it gives CSVVAPRTNTEAFF. The variable domain in full, with the rest retrieved from reference TRBV29-1 and TRBJ1-1, is SAVISQKPSRDICQRGTSLTIQCQVDSQVTMMFWYRQQPGQSLTLIATANQGSEATYESGFVIDKFPISRPNLTFSTLTVSNMSPEDSSIYLCSVVAPRTNTEAFFGQGTRLTVV.

The genes are TRBV23-1 and TRBJ1-1; D may be TRBD1 (5 bases). TRBV23-1 qualifies as an ORF whose function is uncertain. The CDR3 is 16 residues long. Trimming cost V 3 bases and J 5 bases, with 19 bases left between them. The CDR3: CASSQAREPGTTEAFF. As DNA, the CDR3 is TGCGCCAGCAGTCAGGCCAGGGAACCGGGCACAACTGAAGCTTTCTTT.

The chain couples TRBV15 to TRBJ1-4; D gene ambiguous. Germline V gene data show CDR1 as LNHNV and CDR2 as YYDKDF (reference sequence). The CDR3 consists of 14 residues. The V and J ends lost 6 bases and 9 bases respectively, with 17 bases between them. The CDR3 reads CATSSYSGGKKLFF. The CDR3 DNA is TGTGCCACCAGTTCCTATTCGGGAGGCAAAAAACTGTTTTTT.

In its sample, this clone was seen a few times. This chain joins TRBV7-2 and TRBJ2-2, with a tentative D call TRBD2 (5 bases). Germline-derived CDR1 and CDR2 are SGHTA and FQGNSA. This CDR3 contains 13 residues. Trimming cost V 5 bases and J 6 bases, with 10 bases left between them. The CDR3 nucleotides read TGTGCCAGCAGCCGGCCCGGGGCCGGGGAGCTGTTTTTT. Protein sequence: CASSRPGAGELFF.

The rearrangement joins TRBV5-4 to TRBJ2-5; the match to TRBD2 covers 9 bases. This CDR3 region has 17 residues. CDR1 SGHNT and CDR2 YYREEE come from the germline V gene (reference sequence). The junction had 8 bases not matched to a gene; V was cut back by 1 base and J by 1 base. CDR3 in DNA: TGTGCCAGCAGCTTGCCGTCTAGCGGGATTTCCCAAGAGACCCAGTACTTC. Its translation is CASSLPSSGISQETQYF.

This chain uses TRBV4-2 with TRBJ2-1; 8 bases map to TRBD1. The V segment lost 0 bases and the J segment 6 bases; nucleotides outside the gene matches: 13. The germline gives CDR1 LGHNA, CDR2 YNFKEQ. The CDR3 totals 18 residues. CDR3 sequence (DNA): TGTGCCAGCAGCCAAGAGGGGACGGGGACAGGTCGTGCCAATGAGCAGTTCTTC. Translating gives CASSQEGTGTGRANEQFF.

The V and J genes are TRBV27 and TRBJ1-2, with 9 positions matching TRBD1. CDR3 size: 12 residues. V trimming: 6 bases; J trimming: 8 bases; junction bases outside the gene matches: 4. The V gene's germline CDR1 is MNHEY and CDR2 SMNVEV (reference sequence). This CDR3 reads CASRDRGDGYTF. The CDR3 nucleotides read TGTGCCAGCAGAGACAGGGGGGACGGCTACACCTTC.

This clone was seen more than once but under ten times. The chain combines TRBV9 with TRBJ2-7; 7 bases are shared with TRBD2. The CDR3 runs 16 residues. V lost 0 bases to trimming and J lost 0 bases; unmatched junction nucleotides: 6. CDR1 is SGDLS and CDR2 is YYNGEE in the germline V gene. The CDR3 DNA reads TGTGCCAGCAGCGTAGGTCCCGGGGGGATCTCCTACGAGCAGTACTTC. As protein: CASSVGPGGISYEQYF. The full variable domain, its missing parts supplied by reference TRBV9 and TRBJ2-7, is DSGVTQTPKHLITATGQRVTLRCSPRSGDLSVYWYQQSLDQGLQFLIQYYNGEERAKGNILERFSAQQFPDLHSELNLSSLELGDSALYFCASSVGPGGISYEQYFGPGTRLTVT.

The V gene is TRBV27, the J gene TRBJ2-5; TRBD1 is a possible D gene (6 bases). Germline assignment: CDR1 MNHEY and CDR2 SMNVEV (reference sequence). The CDR3 loop spans 11 amino acids. V was shortened by 5 bases and J by 9 bases, with 10 bases between the two germline ends. CDR3 sequence (DNA): TGTGCCAGCAGTAGCGCAGGGGCCCAGTACTTC. Translating gives CASSSAGAQYF.

This clone occurred a few times. This chain links TRBV18 with TRBJ2-7; 7 bases map to TRBD2. The V gene's germline CDR1 is KGHSH and CDR2 LQKENI. The junction had 10 bases not matched to a gene; V was cut back by 2 bases and J by 6 bases. The CDR3 is 15 amino acids. The CDR3 loop reads CASSPRTRGGGEQYF. The CDR3 DNA reads as TGTGCCAGCTCACCAAGAACGAGGGGCGGGGGCGAGCAGTACTTC.

The gene calls are TRBV30 and TRBJ2-7; maybe TRBD1 (6 bases). Germline loops: CDR1 GTSNPN, CDR2 SVGIG (reference sequence). The CDR3 spans 14 residues. V lost 4 bases and J 2 bases, leaving 15 bases between the germline ends. CDR3: CAWTAGVGTYEQYF. CDR3 DNA: TGTGCCTGGACCGCAGGGGTCGGGACCTACGAGCAGTACTTC.

The table lists this clone with a count of one. The chain couples TRBV14 to TRBJ1-6, with 7 bases aligning to TRBD1. The CDR3 spans 14 residues. V lost 5 bases, J lost 6 bases, and 4 bases stayed unmatched. In germline, CDR1 is SGHDN, CDR2 FVKESK. The CDR3 DNA reads as TGTGCCAGCAGCACCGGGACAGCTAATTCACCCCTCCACTTT. Translated, it gives CASSTGTANSPLHF.

The CDR3 DNA is TGTGCCAGCAGCTTAGCGGCAGTACTAGCTTCTCAGGAGACCCAGTACTTC. This sequence encodes CASSLAAVLASQETQYF. The chain joins TRBV7-6 to TRBJ2-5; perhaps TRBD2 as D (6 bases). The germline CDR1 and CDR2 sequences are SGHVS and FNYEAQ. V was clipped by 0 bases and J by 5 bases, with 19 bases between them. The CDR3 is 17 residues long.

The gene calls are TRBV15 and TRBJ2-1; D is ambiguous. The CDR3 loop spans 13 amino acids. Trimming shortened V by 3 bases and J by 4 bases, and 7 bases separated the two germline ends. Germline V gene data show CDR1 as LNHNV and CDR2 as YYDKDF (reference sequence). The CDR3 region is CATSSDIYNEQFF. CDR3 coding DNA: TGTGCCACCAGCAGTGACATTTACAATGAGCAGTTCTTC.

The rearrangement uses TRBV28 and TRBJ1-1; 7 nucleotides match TRBD1. Germline CDR1 is MDHEN and CDR2 is SYDVKM. There are 14 residues in the CDR3. Unmatched junction bases numbered 11, after V lost 5 bases and J lost 8 bases. CDR3 loop: CASSLDYRGREAFF. DNA for the CDR3: TGTGCCAGCAGTCTCGACTACAGGGGTCGGGAAGCTTTCTTT. Full variable domain (missing parts from reference TRBV28 and TRBJ1-1): DVKVTQSSRYLVKRTGEKVFLECVQDMDHENMFWYRQDPGLGLRLIYFSYDVKMKEKGDIPEGYSVSREKKERFSLILESASTNQTSMYLCASSLDYRGREAFFGQGTRLTVV.

The chain links TRBV27 to TRBJ1-1; TRBD1 might be the D (5 bases). This CDR3 contains 14 residues. Trimming stripped 5 bases from V and 4 bases from J, with 14 bases between. Germline-derived CDR1 and CDR2 are MNHEY and SMNVEV (reference sequence). For the CDR3, the DNA is TGTGCCAGCAGTCTTCATCAGGGAGGCACTGAAGCTTTCTTT. Translation: CASSLHQGGTEAFF.

In its sample, this clone was seen a few times. The chain recombines TRBV9 with TRBJ1-6; D is ambiguous. CDR1 and CDR2 (germline): SGDLS, YYNGEE. V was clipped by 0 bases and J by 7 bases, with 11 bases between them. This CDR3 region has 15 residues. CDR3 residues: CASSVATSRNSPLHF. The CDR3 nucleotides read TGTGCCAGCAGCGTAGCTACGAGCCGCAATTCACCCCTCCACTTT.

Only a few counts were recorded for this clone. The rearrangement links TRBV27 to TRBJ2-1, with 10 bases matching TRBD2. After removal of 4 bases from V and 2 bases from J, the junction contained 23 bases not matched to a gene. Germline CDR1 reads MNHEY; CDR2 reads SMNVEV (reference sequence). The CDR3 runs to 22 residues. This CDR3 is CASSSRPRPQGWTSGPYNEQFF. The CDR3 nucleotides read TGTGCCAGCAGTTCCCGCCCGCGACCACAGGGGTGGACTAGCGGACCCTACAATGAGCAGTTCTTC.